This T cell receptor beta chain appears in the sequencing data of a study of blood T cell repertoires in COVID-19 (dated by TCRdb to 2020 to 2021). Study-wide context: Samples from collaborators originated in the United States, Italy and Spain and spanned both the acute and convalescent phases of COVID-19. The prospective study material was composed of cDNA or gDNA derived from T cells, B-cell-depleted T cells, or PBMCs. Deeply sampled blood TCRbeta repertoires from subjects exposed to, actively infected with, or recovered from COVID-19 were included in the dataset. The repertoires were made available in a free public database intended to serve as a resource for research on the immune response to SARS-CoV-2. The samples were drawn from two sources: the first 160 participants of the ongoing ImmuneRACE study, and 1,200 or so subjects contributed by 6 global collaborators. A de-identified subject ID, COVID-19 status, age in years and sex were almost always included in the sample metadata. Where available, HLA class I and class II types were taken from metadata supplied by the sample provider and were not determined by assay-based typing.

TCRbeta CDR3 regions were amplified from genomic DNA using the immunoSEQ Assay, a bias-controlled multiplex PCR. The authors' analysis ran thus. Within the assay, amplification of reference gene primers was used to estimate how many nucleated cells each sample contained. To quantify the absolute abundance of each unique TCRbeta CDR3 rearrangement, sequence reads were collapsed and filtered. For each sample, productive Simpson clonality was calculated as the square root of Simpson's diversity index across productive rearrangements. Sourced from immuneACCESS, this table was stored by TCRdb with only in-frame sequences that have V and J called. A share of the clones is absent; for the studies checked, an unresolved V gene accounts for under half, and the remainder has no known explanation. The DNA gave D and trimming, while V, J and clone size come from that table. The sample has more than 250,000 clones on record, 75% to 90% of them singletons. The ten largest account for approximately 6.5% of the sample.

One collaborating source in Seattle enrolled patients during active infection and followed them longitudinally through the course of disease. Each collaborating institution followed its own protocols to collect whole blood in K2EDTA tubes. For TCRbeta analysis, collaborators shipped samples as frozen whole blood, isolated PBMCs, or DNA extracted from either of those sample types. Overall study outcomes, separate from this receptor: The quantity of clinical and demographic metadata differed by source and by participant and was supplied without curation.

The germline ends are 13 bases apart after V is trimmed by 1 base and J by 4 bases. The CDR3 runs 15 amino acids, cysteine and phenylalanine included. Just the 45-base CDR3 DNA is kept, in frame starting at base 1. The germline V gene supplies CDR1 SGHTA and CDR2 FQGNSA. To note about this clone: Which antigen it targets is not known. Base qualities were left out, and no much larger clone turns up one base away.

This chain is built from TRBV7-2 and TRBJ2-5; matching of 5 bases hints at TRBD1 as the D gene. This clonotype originated in a woman in her fifties or sixties with COVID-19, enrolled during active disease. The sequencing sample was made of peripheral blood. The CDR3: CASSLVAGHGETQYF. The sequenced DNA is TGTGCCAGCAGCTTAGTGGCAGGGCATGGAGAGACCCAGTACTTC.